Shown below are 14 T cell receptor beta chains from a single sample sequenced in a study of siplizumab effects on memory and regulatory T cells. Measured with immunoSEQ multiplex PCR; TCRdb has only the in-frame clones, and not every one. The table shows 20,000 or so clones, with over 35% occurring only once. The authors kept the mixed lymphocyte reaction cells in coculture at 37°C for 6 days. These TCRs are of unknown antigen specificity. The specimen sequenced was CFSE-low (dividing) CD4+ T cells sorted from an allogeneic mixed lymphocyte reaction. The origin of the receptors is a human donor in good health; the cells came from an allogeneic mixed lymphocyte reaction. Some clones in this sample may be carry-over from other donors' samples.

The table lists this clone with a few counts. V gene TRBV27 combines with J gene TRBJ2-7; D ambiguous. V was cut by 3 bases and J by 4 bases, with 7 bases left in between. CDR1 MNHEY and CDR2 SMNVEV come from the germline V gene (reference sequence). The CDR3 contains 12 residues. The CDR3 coding sequence is TGTGCCAGCAGTTTTCGAGGTTACGAGCAGTACTTC. It translates to CASSFRGYEQYF.

This rearrangement joins TRBV7-9 to TRBJ2-3, with 8 positions matching TRBD1. J was trimmed by 4 bases and V by 2 bases; bases with no gene match: 11. Per the germline V gene, CDR1 is SEHNR and CDR2 is FQNEAQ (reference sequence). The CDR3 runs to 17 residues. CDR3 amino acids: CASSLRPGQVAPDTQYF. CDR3 DNA sequence: TGTGCCAGCAGCTTACGGCCGGGACAGGTGGCGCCAGATACGCAGTATTTT.

The sample holds a few counts of this clone. The chain recombines TRBV6-5 with TRBJ1-1; tentatively, D is TRBD1 (6 bases). The CDR3 has 11 residues. CDR1 is MNHEY, CDR2 SVGAGI, per germline. Trimming removed 2 bases from V and 11 bases from J, with 9 bases in between. CDR3 in amino acids: CASSYRGSAFF. The CDR3 nucleotides are TGTGCCAGCAGTTACAGGGGGAGTGCTTTCTTT.

The chain is built from TRBV11-2 and TRBJ2-6, with 8 bases fitting TRBD2. The CDR3 consists of 16 residues. Germline loops: CDR1 SGHAT, CDR2 FQNNGV. V gave up 3 bases and J gave up 3 bases; unmatched junction bases: 4. The CDR3 protein is CASSFGGAGGANVLTF. CDR3 coding DNA: TGTGCCAGCAGCTTCGGGGGGGCTGGTGGGGCCAACGTCCTGACTTTC.

The rearrangement links TRBV6-1 to TRBJ2-3; 7 positions match TRBD2. V trimming: 3 bases; J trimming: 3 bases; junction bases outside the gene matches: 6. Germline V lookup: CDR1 MNHNS, CDR2 SASEGT. The CDR3 runs to 15 residues. Here the CDR3 reads CASSDGLGGTDTQYF. CDR3 DNA: TGTGCCAGCAGTGATGGTCTGGGAGGGACAGATACGCAGTATTTT.

The rearrangement uses TRBV5-6 and TRBJ1-3; 8 bases align to TRBD1. The J segment lost 4 bases and the V segment lost 3 bases, leaving 6 bases of the junction unmatched. Germline V gene sequence: CDR1 SGHDT, CDR2 YYEEEE. CDR3 length: 15 amino acids. CDR3 loop: CASSYPTGEGNTIYF. CDR3 in DNA: TGTGCCAGCAGCTATCCGACAGGGGAAGGAAACACCATATATTTT. Using reference TRBV5-6 and TRBJ1-3 for the parts outside the CDR3, the full variable domain is DAGVTQSPTHLIKTRGQQVTLRCSPKSGHDTVSWYQQALGQGPQFIFQYYEEEERQRGNFPDRFSGHQFPNYSSELNVNALLLGDSALYLCASSYPTGEGNTIYFGEGSWLTVV.

The V call is TRBV5-6, the J call TRBJ2-3; D is unclear. Germline loops: CDR1 SGHDT, CDR2 YYEEEE. The CDR3 is made up of 15 amino acids. Trimming stripped 0 bases from V and 0 bases from J, with 8 bases between. For the CDR3, the DNA is TGTGCCAGCAGCTTGGGCCTAACGAGCACAGATACGCAGTATTTT. It encodes CASSLGLTSTDTQYF.

V is TRBV10-2 and J is TRBJ1-1; D is ambiguous. CDR3 length equals 11 residues. The germline V gene has CDR1 WSHSY and CDR2 SAAADI. Trimming removed 5 bases at V and 5 bases at J, with 6 bases between. The CDR3 sequence is CASSRWTEAFF. In DNA, the CDR3 is TGCGCCAGCAGTCGGTGGACTGAAGCTTTCTTT.

J is TRBJ1-6 and V is TRBV19, with D unclear. CDR3 size: 14 residues. Germline CDR1 reads LNHDA; CDR2 reads SQIVND (reference sequence). Trimming stripped 7 bases from V and 1 base from J, with 8 bases between. The CDR3 is CASIGSSYNSPLHF. Here the CDR3 DNA reads TGTGCCAGTATAGGGAGTTCCTATAATTCACCCCTCCACTTT.

V gene TRBV5-8 combines with J gene TRBJ2-1, with TRBD2 identical over 9 bases. The CDR3 totals 17 residues. J gave up 5 bases and V 6 bases, and 15 bases lay outside the gene matches. Germline V lookup: CDR1 SGHTS, CDR2 YDEGEE. CDR3 in amino acids: CASTLASGRGGDNEQFF. The CDR3 nucleotides are TGTGCCAGCACCCTGGCGAGCGGACGCGGGGGGGACAATGAGCAGTTCTTC.

The chain couples TRBV6-5 to TRBJ1-2; no reliable D call. CDR1 and CDR2 (germline): MNHEY, SVGAGI. V lost 5 bases and J 4 bases, leaving 8 bases between the germline ends. The CDR3 spans 12 residues. CDR3 sequence (DNA): TGTGCCAGCAGTGAACCCGGCTATGGCTACACCTTC. Its translation: CASSEPGYGYTF.

The J gene is TRBJ1-1, the V gene TRBV30; D possibly corresponds to TRBD1 (5 bases). This CDR3 region has 15 residues. Germline V gives CDR1 GTSNPN, CDR2 SVGIG (reference sequence). V was clipped by 1 base and J by 4 bases, with 16 bases between them. In DNA, the CDR3 is TGTGCCTGGAGTGCGGGGCTCGGCCGTGGCACTGAAGCTTTCTTT. Encoded protein: CAWSAGLGRGTEAFF.

This chain connects TRBV7-9 to TRBJ1-1; 8 bases fit TRBD1. The CDR3 totals 14 residues. Trimming removed 5 bases from V and 5 bases from J; junction bases left unmatched: 7. CDR1 SEHNR and CDR2 FQNEAQ come from the germline V gene (reference sequence). The CDR3 DNA reads as TGTGCCAGCAGCCCCCCGACAGGGGTAACTGAAGCTTTCTTT. The encoded protein is CASSPPTGVTEAFF.

Only one count was recorded for this clone. V gene TRBV7-9 combines with J gene TRBJ2-5, with 7 bases lining up with TRBD1. The DNA end favors TRBJ2-7, so the J call may be wrong. Germline V gene data show CDR1 as SEHNR and CDR2 as FQNEAQ (reference sequence). This CDR3 is 15 amino acids long. This CDR3 is CASSPGQPGPYEQYF. As DNA, the CDR3 is TGTGCCAGCAGCCCGGGACAGCCGGGCCCCTACGAGCAGTACTTC.